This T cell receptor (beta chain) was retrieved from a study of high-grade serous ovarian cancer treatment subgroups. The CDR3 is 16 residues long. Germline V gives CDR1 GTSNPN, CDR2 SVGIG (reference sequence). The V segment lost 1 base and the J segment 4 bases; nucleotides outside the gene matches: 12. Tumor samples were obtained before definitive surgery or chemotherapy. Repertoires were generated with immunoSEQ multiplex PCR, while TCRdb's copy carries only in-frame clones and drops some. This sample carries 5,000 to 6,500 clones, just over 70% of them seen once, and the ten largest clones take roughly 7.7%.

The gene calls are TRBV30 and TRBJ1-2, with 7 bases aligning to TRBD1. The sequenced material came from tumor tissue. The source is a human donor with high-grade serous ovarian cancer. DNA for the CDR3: TGTGCCTGGAGTGCCCGGACGACAGGGCCCGGCTATGGCTACACCTTC. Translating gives CAWSARTTGPGYGYTF.